The 5 T cell receptor beta chains reported below all come from one sample, sequenced in a study of T cells after yellow fever vaccination. TCRdb re-derived calls from the 5' RACE reads in MiXCR, one entry per CDR3 protein. The sample has fewer than 350,000 distinct CDR3 sequences; approximately 4.3% are singletons. Sequencing was performed on PBMCs, taken 15 days after the yellow fever booster vaccination. The receptors come from a man aged 18 to 35 who received the YFV17D yellow fever vaccine.

V gene TRBV27 combines with J gene TRBJ2-3; no clear D gene. CDR1 is MNHEY, CDR2 SMNVEV, per germline (reference sequence). CDR3 length: 13 amino acids. Deletions cut 8 bases from V and 6 bases from J, with 15 bases between. The chain's CDR3 is CASLSPGRDTQYF. The DNA of the CDR3 is TGTGCCAGCCTAAGTCCCGGGCGGGATACGCAGTATTTT.

The rearrangement uses TRBV18 and TRBJ1-5; D is possibly TRBD1 (5 bases). CDR3 length: 13 amino acids. Germline V lookup: CDR1 KGHSH, CDR2 LQKENI. Trimming cost V 3 bases and J 5 bases, with 8 bases left between them. CDR3 DNA sequence: TGTGCCAGCTCACCTACCAGGGATCAGCCCCAGCATTTT. Residues: CASSPTRDQPQHF.

The chain has TRBV10-3 and TRBJ2-7, with 7 bases that match TRBD1. The CDR3 extends over 13 amino acids. CDR1 is ENHRY, CDR2 SYGVKD, per germline. The V gene end was trimmed by 7 bases and the J gene end by 4 bases; junction bases not matched to a gene: 7. CDR3 amino acids: CAIKPTGSYEQYF. The DNA of the CDR3 is TGTGCCATCAAACCGACAGGGTCTTACGAGCAGTACTTC.

To note about this clonotype: A much bigger clone sits one base away, suggesting this may be a read error. The chain has TRBV12-3 or TRBV12-4 and TRBJ2-7; D tentatively fits TRBD1 or TRBD2 (5 bases each). The CDR3 has 16 residues. The CDR3 sequence: CASSTLGAPFRNEEYF. Here the CDR3 DNA reads TGTGCCAGCAGTACCCTCGGGGCCCCGTTTCGGAACGAGGAGTACTTC.

This clonotype was seen at least ten times. The chain carries TRBV11-2 and TRBJ2-1; a possible D gene is TRBD2 (6 bases). This CDR3 has 18 residues. Germline assignment: CDR1 SGHAT and CDR2 FQNNGV. V was pared by 6 bases and J by 0 bases, with 21 bases between. CDR3 in DNA: TGTGCCAGCAGACCTCGCGCAGGCGGGACGAGCTCCTACAATGAGCAGTTCTTC. Translation: CASRPRAGGTSSYNEQFF.